The 9 T cell receptor beta chains reported below all come from one sample, sequenced in a study of blood T cell repertoires in COVID-19. The data were produced by immunoSEQ multiplex PCR, yet TCRdb's version contains in-frame clones alone and is incomplete. The table shows 350,000 or so clones, with 86% occurring only once. The sample consisted of PBMCs or T cells enriched from blood (not recorded which). The source is a middle-aged woman with acute COVID-19.

The chain uses TRBV11-3 and TRBJ2-1, with 12 bases identical to TRBD2. Trimming at V came to 1 base and at J to 8 bases, leaving 0 bases not matched to a gene. Germline CDR1 is SGHNT and CDR2 is YENEEA. The CDR3 has 14 amino acids. The CDR3 region has the DNA TGTGCCAGCAGCTTAGGACTAGCGGGGGATGAGCAGTTCTTC. Translated: CASSLGLAGDEQFF. Complete variable domain (other parts from reference TRBV11-3 and TRBJ2-1): EAGVVQSPRYKIIEKKQPVAFWCNPISGHNTLYWYLQNLGQGPELLIRYENEEAVDDSQLPKDRFSAERLKGVDSTLKIQPAELGDSAVYLCASSLGLAGDEQFFGPGTRLTVL.

The chain uses TRBV12-3 or TRBV12-4 and TRBJ1-3, with D unclear. This CDR3 has 13 amino acids. Trimming removed 8 bases from V and 0 bases from J, with 8 bases in between. As DNA, the CDR3 is TGTGCCAGCGCACGGAGCTCTGGAAACACCATATATTTT. It yields the protein CASARSSGNTIYF.

The chain uses TRBV9 and TRBJ1-2, with 8 bases aligning to TRBD1. With V trimmed by 0 bases and J by 2 bases, 9 bases remained unmatched. Germline CDR1 is SGDLS and CDR2 is YYNGEE. The CDR3 spans 17 residues. CDR3 coding DNA: TGTGCCAGCAGCGTAGGGGACAGGCCCTACTTCAACTATGGCTACACCTTC. Amino acid sequence: CASSVGDRPYFNYGYTF.

The chain has TRBV5-5 and TRBJ2-6, with 9 bases matching TRBD1. Germline CDR1 is SGHKS and CDR2 is YYEKEE (reference sequence). The CDR3 has 18 residues. The V segment lost 5 bases and the J segment 3 bases; nucleotides outside the gene matches: 12. The CDR3, as DNA: TGTGCCAGCAGTTGGTATGACAGGGGGATAGTTGGGGCCAACGTCCTGACTTTC. Amino acids: CASSWYDRGIVGANVLTF.

This chain uses TRBV18 with TRBJ1-4; weak D call: TRBD1 (6 bases). Trimming pared 5 bases from V and 0 bases from J, leaving 13 bases between. The CDR3 sequence is 16 residues long. Looked up from germline, CDR1 is KGHSH and CDR2 is LQKENI. The CDR3 spells CASSSGTPATNEKLFF. The CDR3 DNA is TGTGCCAGCTCATCCGGGACACCCGCAACTAATGAAAAACTGTTTTTT. Filled out from reference TRBV18 and TRBJ1-4, the complete variable domain reads NAGVMQNPRHLVRRRGQEARLRCSPMKGHSHVYWYRQLPEEGLKFMVYLQKENIIDESGMPKERFSAEFPKEGPSILRIQQVVRGDSAAYFCASSSGTPATNEKLFFGSGTQLSVL.

J is TRBJ1-1 and V is TRBV5-4; 9 bases match TRBD1. Unmatched junction bases numbered 11, after V lost 4 bases and J lost 4 bases. The CDR3 spans 16 residues. Germline V gene data show CDR1 as SGHNT and CDR2 as YYREEE (reference sequence). CDR3 loop: CASSTRQGVLFTEAFF. DNA of the CDR3: TGTGCCAGCAGCACCCGACAGGGGGTACTTTTCACTGAAGCTTTCTTT.

The J gene is TRBJ1-2, the V gene TRBV6-2 or TRBV6-3; a possible D gene is TRBD1 (5 bases). CDR1 is MNHEY, CDR2 SVGEGT, per germline. This CDR3 has 12 amino acids. Trimming stripped 6 bases from V and 4 bases from J, with 9 bases between. The CDR3 loop reads CASSSDSYGYTF. For the CDR3, the DNA is TGTGCCAGCAGCTCCGACAGCTATGGCTACACCTTC.

The V and J genes are TRBV9 and TRBJ2-3; 7 bases match TRBD2. Germline-derived CDR1 and CDR2 are SGDLS and YYNGEE. The CDR3 is made up of 17 amino acids. With V trimmed by 0 bases and J by 2 bases, 9 bases remained unmatched. This chain's CDR3 is CASSVAIEGRATDTQYF. CDR3 bases: TGTGCCAGCAGCGTAGCTATTGAGGGGAGGGCCACAGATACGCAGTATTTT.

The rearrangement joins TRBV5-1 to TRBJ2-5, with 11 bases fitting TRBD2. V lost 0 bases, J lost 5 bases, and 6 bases stayed unmatched. The CDR3 runs to 16 residues. Germline V gene data show CDR1 as SGHRS and CDR2 as YFSETQ. This CDR3 is CASSLEIAGGRETQYF. The CDR3 bases are TGCGCCAGCAGCTTGGAGATAGCGGGGGGGCGGGAGACCCAGTACTTC.